The subject of this entry is one T cell receptor beta chain. Its antigen is not known. They built TCR cDNA with 5'RACE template switching, a step that put in a universal primer site and UMIs. TCRdb called the 5' RACE reads again in MiXCR, with one record for every CDR3 protein. Here the sample spans some 500,000 distinct CDR3 sequences, roughly 13% being singletons. The sample originates from a study of T cells after yellow fever vaccination. About the study: Any fraction with a low cell number was prepared using SMART-Seq v4 Ultra Low Input. General study results and limits: Among all clonotypes, a small share was observed in both CD4 and CD8 compartments.

Per the germline V gene, CDR1 is DFQATT and CDR2 is SNEGSKA (reference sequence). The CDR3 sequence is 12 residues long. The receptor was isolated from a young man who received the YFV17D yellow fever vaccine. The source was PBMCs, collected on the day of the yellow fever booster vaccination. V usage is TRBV20-1 and J usage is TRBJ2-5; 11 bases match TRBD2. The CDR3 is CSGLAEEETQYF. CDR3 DNA: TGCTCGGGACTAGCGGAGGAAGAGACCCAGTACTTC.